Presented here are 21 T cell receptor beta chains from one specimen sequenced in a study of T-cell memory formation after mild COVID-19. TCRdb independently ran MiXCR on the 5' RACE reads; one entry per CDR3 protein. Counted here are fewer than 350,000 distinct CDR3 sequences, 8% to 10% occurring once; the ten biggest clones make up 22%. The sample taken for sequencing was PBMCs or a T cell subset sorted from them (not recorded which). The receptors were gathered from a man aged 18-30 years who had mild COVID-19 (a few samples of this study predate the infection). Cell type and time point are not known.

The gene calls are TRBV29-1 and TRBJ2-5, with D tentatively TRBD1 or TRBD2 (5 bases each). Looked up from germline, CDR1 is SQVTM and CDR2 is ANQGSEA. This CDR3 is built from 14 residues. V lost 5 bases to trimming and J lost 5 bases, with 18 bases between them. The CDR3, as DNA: TGCAGCGTTCGACCGGGACGGTTTGGTGAGACCCAGTACTTC. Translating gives CSVRPGRFGETQYF.

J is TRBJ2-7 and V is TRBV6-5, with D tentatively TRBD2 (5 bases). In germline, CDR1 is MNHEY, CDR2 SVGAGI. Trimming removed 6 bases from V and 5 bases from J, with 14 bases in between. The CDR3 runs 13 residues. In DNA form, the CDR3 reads TGTGCCAGCAGCCGGGTACTAGGCCACGAGCAGTACTTC. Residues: CASSRVLGHEQYF.

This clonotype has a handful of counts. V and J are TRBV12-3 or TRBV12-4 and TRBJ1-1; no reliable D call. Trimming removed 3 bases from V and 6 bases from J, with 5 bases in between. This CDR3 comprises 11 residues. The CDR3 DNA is TGTGCCAGCAGTTTTAGGGCTGAAGCTTTCTTT. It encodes CASSFRAEAFF.

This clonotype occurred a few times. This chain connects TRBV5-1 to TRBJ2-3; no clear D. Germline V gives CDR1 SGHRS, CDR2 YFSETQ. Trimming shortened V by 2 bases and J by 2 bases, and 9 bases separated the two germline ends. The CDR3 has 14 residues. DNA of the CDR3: TGCGCCAGCAGCTTCCGAAGGTTCACAGATACGCAGTATTTT. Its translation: CASSFRRFTDTQYF.

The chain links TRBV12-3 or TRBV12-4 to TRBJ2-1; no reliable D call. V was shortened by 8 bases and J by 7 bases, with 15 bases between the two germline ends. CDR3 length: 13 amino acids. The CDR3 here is CASLNSPGNEQFF. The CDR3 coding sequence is TGTGCCAGCTTAAACTCCCCTGGGAATGAGCAGTTCTTC.

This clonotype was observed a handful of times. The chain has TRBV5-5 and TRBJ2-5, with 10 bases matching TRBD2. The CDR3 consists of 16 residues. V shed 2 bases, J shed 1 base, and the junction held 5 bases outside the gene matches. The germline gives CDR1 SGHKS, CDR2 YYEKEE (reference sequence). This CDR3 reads CASSLRVAGGQETQYF. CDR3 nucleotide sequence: TGTGCCAGCAGCTTAAGGGTAGCGGGGGGCCAAGAGACCCAGTACTTC.

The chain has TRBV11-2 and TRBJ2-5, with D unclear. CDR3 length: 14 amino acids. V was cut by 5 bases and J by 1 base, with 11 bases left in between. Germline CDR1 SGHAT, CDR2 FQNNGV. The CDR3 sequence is CASSPRTVQETQYF. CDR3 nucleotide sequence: TGTGCCAGCAGCCCCCGGACGGTCCAAGAGACCCAGTACTTC. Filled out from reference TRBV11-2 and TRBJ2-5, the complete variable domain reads EAGVAQSPRYKIIEKRQSVAFWCNPISGHATLYWYQQILGQGPKLLIQFQNNGVVDDSQLPKDRFSAERLKGVDSTLKIQPAKLEDSAVYLCASSPRTVQETQYFGPGTRLLVL.

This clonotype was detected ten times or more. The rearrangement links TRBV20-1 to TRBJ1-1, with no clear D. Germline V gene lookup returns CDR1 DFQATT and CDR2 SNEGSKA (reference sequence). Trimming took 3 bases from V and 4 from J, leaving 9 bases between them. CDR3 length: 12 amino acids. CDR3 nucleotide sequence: TGCAGTGCTAGTAAGGGCCTCACTGAAGCTTTCTTT. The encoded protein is CSASKGLTEAFF.

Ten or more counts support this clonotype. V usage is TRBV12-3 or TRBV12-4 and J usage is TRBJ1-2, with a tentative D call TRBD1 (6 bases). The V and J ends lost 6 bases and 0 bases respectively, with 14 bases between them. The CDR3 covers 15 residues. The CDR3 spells CASRLYTGTNYGYTF. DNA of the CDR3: TGTGCCAGCAGACTGTACACAGGGACTAACTATGGCTACACCTTC.

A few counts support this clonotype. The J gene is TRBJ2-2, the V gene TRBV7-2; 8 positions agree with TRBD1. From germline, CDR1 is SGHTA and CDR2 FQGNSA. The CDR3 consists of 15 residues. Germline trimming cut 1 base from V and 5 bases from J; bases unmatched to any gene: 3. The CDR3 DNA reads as TGTGCCAGCAGCTTAGAAACAGGGGGTACCGGGGAGCTGTTTTTT. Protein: CASSLETGGTGELFF. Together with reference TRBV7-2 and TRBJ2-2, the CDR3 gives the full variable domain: GAGVSQSPSNKVTEKGKDVELRCDPISGHTALYWYRQSLGQGLEFLIYFQGNSAPDKSGLPSDRFSAERTGGSVSTLTIQRTQQEDSAVYLCASSLETGGTGELFFGEGSRLTVL.

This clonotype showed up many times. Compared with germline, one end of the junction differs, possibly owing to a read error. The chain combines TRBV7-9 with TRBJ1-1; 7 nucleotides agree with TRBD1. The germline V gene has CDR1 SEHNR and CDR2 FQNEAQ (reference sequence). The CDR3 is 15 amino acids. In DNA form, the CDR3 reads TGTGCCAGCAGCCGGAGACAGGGCGAGAACGCTGAAGCTTTCTTT. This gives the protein CASSRRQGENAEAFF.

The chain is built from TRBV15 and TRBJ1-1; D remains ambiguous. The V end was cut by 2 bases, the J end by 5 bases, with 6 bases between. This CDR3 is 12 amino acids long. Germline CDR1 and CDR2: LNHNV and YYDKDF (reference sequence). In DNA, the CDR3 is TGTGCCACCAGCAGAATAGGGACTGAAGCTTTCTTT. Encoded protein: CATSRIGTEAFF.

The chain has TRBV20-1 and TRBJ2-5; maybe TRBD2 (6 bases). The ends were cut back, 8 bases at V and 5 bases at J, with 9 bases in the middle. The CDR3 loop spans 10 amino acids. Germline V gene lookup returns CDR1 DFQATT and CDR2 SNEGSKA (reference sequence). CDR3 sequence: CSLGGETQYF. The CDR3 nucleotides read TGCAGTCTCGGAGGGGAGACCCAGTACTTC.

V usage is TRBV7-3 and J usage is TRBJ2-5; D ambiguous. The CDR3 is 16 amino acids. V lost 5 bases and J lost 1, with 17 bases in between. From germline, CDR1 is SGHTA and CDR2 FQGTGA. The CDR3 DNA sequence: TGTGCCAGCAGCCGTGAGCGCGATACGATCCAAGAGACCCAGTACTTC. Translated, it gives CASSRERDTIQETQYF. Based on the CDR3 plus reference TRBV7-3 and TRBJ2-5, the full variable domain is GAGVSQTPSNKVTEKGKYVELRCDPISGHTALYWYRQSLGQGPEFLIYFQGTGAADDSGLPNDRFFAVRPEGSVSTLKIQRTERGDSAVYLCASSRERDTIQETQYFGPGTRLLVL.

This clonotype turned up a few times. Written as DNA, the CDR3 is TGCGCCAGCAGCTTTTATTGGGAGAGCACAGATACGCAGTATTTT. This gives the protein CASSFYWESTDTQYF. The chain combines TRBV5-1 with TRBJ2-3; possibly TRBD2 for D (5 bases). V lost 2 bases, J lost 0 bases, and 10 bases lay in between. The CDR3 spans 15 residues. The germline CDR1 and CDR2 sequences are SGHRS and YFSETQ.

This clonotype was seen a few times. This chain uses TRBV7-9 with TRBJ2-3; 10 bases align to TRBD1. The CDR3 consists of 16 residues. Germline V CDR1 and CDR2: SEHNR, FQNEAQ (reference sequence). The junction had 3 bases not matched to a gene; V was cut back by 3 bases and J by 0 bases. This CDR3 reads CASSFGQGESTDTQYF. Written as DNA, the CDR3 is TGTGCCAGCAGCTTCGGACAGGGGGAGAGCACAGATACGCAGTATTTT.

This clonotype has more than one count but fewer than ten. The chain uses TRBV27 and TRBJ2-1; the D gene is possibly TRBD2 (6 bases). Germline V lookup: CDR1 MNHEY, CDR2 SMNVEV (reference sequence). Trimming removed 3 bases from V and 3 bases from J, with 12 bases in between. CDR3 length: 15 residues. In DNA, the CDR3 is TGTGCCAGCAGTTTTCCGGGGGACCTCTACAATGAGCAGTTCTTC. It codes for CASSFPGDLYNEQFF.

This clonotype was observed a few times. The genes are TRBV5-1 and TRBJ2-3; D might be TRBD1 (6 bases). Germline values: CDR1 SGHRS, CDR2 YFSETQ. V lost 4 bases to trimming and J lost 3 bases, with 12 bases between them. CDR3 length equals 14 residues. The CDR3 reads CASSPGTLTDTQYF. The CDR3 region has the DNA TGCGCCAGCAGCCCCGGGACATTGACAGATACGCAGTATTTT.

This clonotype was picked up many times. The CDR3 sequence: CASSPTGTSGANVLTF. The CDR3 DNA sequence: TGTGCCAGCTCCCCAACGGGGACCTCTGGGGCCAACGTCCTGACTTTC. This sequence joins TRBV18 and TRBJ2-6; either TRBD1 or TRBD2 may supply D (5 bases each). This CDR3 comprises 16 residues. The V gene's germline CDR1 is KGHSH and CDR2 LQKENI. Trimming removed 6 bases at V and 0 bases at J, with 12 bases between.

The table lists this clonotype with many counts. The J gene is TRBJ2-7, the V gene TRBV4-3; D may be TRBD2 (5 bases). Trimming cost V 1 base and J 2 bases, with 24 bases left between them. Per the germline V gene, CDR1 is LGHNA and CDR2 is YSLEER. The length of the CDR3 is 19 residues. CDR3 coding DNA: TGCGCCAGCAGCCAAGGGAGATCTAGCCGCCCCCCTTCAGCCTACGAGCAGTACTTC. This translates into CASSQGRSSRPPSAYEQYF.

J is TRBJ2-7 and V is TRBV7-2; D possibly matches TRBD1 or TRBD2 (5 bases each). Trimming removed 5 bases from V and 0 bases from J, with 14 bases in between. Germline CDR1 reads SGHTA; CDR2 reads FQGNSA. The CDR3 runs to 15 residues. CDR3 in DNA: TGTGCCAGCAGCCCGGTTGGGGGTACCTCCTACGAGCAGTACTTC. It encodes CASSPVGGTSYEQYF.